This TCR beta chain appears in the sequencing data of a study of PD-L1 blockade in urothelial cancer. Study at large: Male sex and bladder-origin urothelial cancer characterized about 90% of the roughly 30 patients. Before enrollment, 0 to 3 chemotherapy regimens had been given to patients. Blood analyses occurred 3 weeks (second dose) and 6 weeks post treatment start.

Germline V gene data show CDR1 as MGHRA and CDR2 as YSYEKL. This CDR3 is built from 16 residues. Trimming took 0 bases from V and 1 from J, leaving 12 bases between them. Produced via immunoSEQ multiplex PCR; TCRdb's table is partial and in-frame only. This sample has 50,000 or so clones; approximately 80% occur once, and the top ten carry roughly 4.5%. The source is a man between 65 and 85 years old with urothelial cancer. The chain joins TRBV4-1 to TRBJ1-1; D is uncertain. Material: PBMCs, obtained around atezolizumab (anti-PD-L1) treatment. The CDR3 nucleotides are TGCGCCAGCAGCCAAGAAGGTGCGGGAGAGAACACTGAAGCTTTCTTT. This encodes CASSQEGAGENTEAFF.